Listed below are T cell receptor beta chains from one sample, sequenced in a study of OX40 agonist ivuxolimab in advanced cancers. Profiled with immunoSEQ multiplex PCR; TCRdb holds only in-frame clones, not every one. The data show about 16,000 clones, 86% seen once. Material: CD4+ or CD8+ T cells sorted from blood, obtained in a trial of the OX40 agonist ivuxolimab. These receptors were collected from an adult with an advanced solid tumor such as melanoma, head and neck, liver or kidney cancer. CDR3s include the opening cysteine and the closing phenylalanine or tryptophan. Each record gives: clone size, V gene, CDR3 length, J gene, D gene, CDR3 DNA, CDR3 protein. A D gene is named only where the DNA matches it firmly. Clone size appears in some rows only: once, few, many, or a class for an expanded clone.

NA	TRBV19	16	TRBJ2-3	TRBD2	TGTGCCAGTATCCCGTCCGGGACTAGGAGCACAGATACGCAGTATTTT	CASIPSGTRSTDTQYF
once	TRBV7-2	16	TRBJ2-1	NA	TGTGCCAGCAGCCTCCCCGGGCCGAGCTCCTACAATGAGCAGTTCTTC	CASSLPGPSSYNEQFF
NA	TRBV6-6	12	TRBJ2-1	TRBD1	TGTGCCAGCAGCCCCGGGGACAGGGAGCAGTTCTTC	CASSPGDREQFF
NA	TRBV9	15	TRBJ2-3	NA	TGTGCCAGCAGCGTCGTCGAGCGGTACACAGATACGCAGTATTTT	CASSVVERYTDTQYF
once	TRBV6-1	15	TRBJ1-1	NA	TGTGCCAGCATAAGGGGCGTACTATTGAACACTGAAGCTTTCTTT	CASIRGVLLNTEAFF
NA	TRBV7-9	15	TRBJ1-4	NA	TGTGCCAGCAGCCCCGGGCAGGGTTCGGTGGAAAAACTGTTTTTT	CASSPGQGSVEKLFF
NA	TRBV18	16	TRBJ1-3	NA	TGTGCCAGCTCACTGGGAAGAGGAAACTCTGGAAACACCATATATTTT	CASSLGRGNSGNTIYF
once	TRBV7-2	15	TRBJ2-6	NA	TGTGCCAGCAGCTTAGACGGGGGGCAAGCGAACGTCCTGACTTTC	CASSLDGGQANVLTF
NA	TRBV6-5	15	TRBJ1-2	NA	TGTGCCAGCAGTTATTCCGGACAGACAAACTATGGCTACACCTTC	CASSYSGQTNYGYTF
NA	TRBV5-5	17	TRBJ2-4	TRBD2	TGTGCCAGCAGCCGGGGACTAGCGGGAGAGGGTAAAAACATTCAGTACTTC	CASSRGLAGEGKNIQYF
NA	TRBV5-6	14	TRBJ2-5	TRBD2	TGTGCCAGCAGCATAGCGGGGCACCAAGAGACCCAGTACTTC	CASSIAGHQETQYF
NA	TRBV11-2	13	TRBJ2-3	NA	TGTGCCAGCAGCTTAGATCGGGCAGATACGCAGTATTTT	CASSLDRADTQYF
NA	TRBV7-9	16	TRBJ2-5	TRBD2	TGTGCCAGCAGCCCCCCACCGGGACTAGTCGCAGAGACCCAGTACTTC	CASSPPPGLVAETQYF
NA	TRBV5-1	18	TRBJ2-1	TRBD2	TGCGCCAGCAGCTTGGAAAGGACTAGCGGACTCTCCTACAATGAGCAGTTCTTC	CASSLERTSGLSYNEQFF
NA	TRBV5-1	13	TRBJ1-1	NA	TGCGCCAGCAGCTTGTGGGGGAACACTGAAGCTTTCTTT	CASSLWGNTEAFF
NA	TRBV2	12	TRBJ1-1	NA	TGTGCCAGCAGTGGGACCCACACTGAAGCTTTCTTT	CASSGTHTEAFF
NA	TRBV9	14	TRBJ2-1	TRBD2	TGTGCCAGCAGCCGGGCGGGAGGCTACAATGAGCAGTTCTTC	CASSRAGGYNEQFF
NA	TRBV2	14	TRBJ1-1	NA	TGTGCCAGCAGTGAAGGTCAATGGAACACTGAAGCTTTCTTT	CASSEGQWNTEAFF
NA	TRBV5-1	15	TRBJ2-2	TRBD1	TGCGCCAGCAGTCCCGGACAGGGCGGCACCGGGGAGCTGTTTTTT	CASSPGQGGTGELFF
NA	TRBV29-1	12	TRBJ2-5	NA	TGCAGCGTTGCGGGGGAAGGGGAGACCCAGTACTTC	CSVAGEGETQYF
NA	TRBV4-1	19	TRBJ2-5	TRBD2	TGCGCCAGCAGCCAAGGGACAGTAGCGGGGGGCAACCTTCAAGAGACCCAGTACTTC	CASSQGTVAGGNLQETQYF
NA	TRBV21-1	10	TRBJ2-7	NA	TGTGCCAGCAGTATATACGAGCAGTACTTC	CASSIYEQYF
NA	TRBV11-2	13	TRBJ1-2	NA	TGTGCCAGCAGCTTAGACAGGGACTATGGCTACACCTTC	CASSLDRDYGYTF
NA	TRBV13	14	TRBJ2-3	NA	TGTGCCAGCAGCTTGTTTGGAGGGGAGGATACGCAGTATTTT	CASSLFGGEDTQYF
NA	TRBV30	12	TRBJ1-4	NA	TGTGCCTGGAGTAATCCGGGGGAAAAACTGTTTTTT	CAWSNPGEKLFF
NA	TRBV6-6	12	TRBJ2-7	NA	TGTGCCAGCATGCACAACTCCTACGAGCAGTACTTC	CASMHNSYEQYF